Sequencing of this TCR beta chain was carried out in a study of T cells in tuberculosis. Study background: IGRA-negative adolescents, IGRA-positive adolescents with latent tuberculosis and adults with active tuberculosis formed this South African cohort.

This CDR3 is 15 amino acids long. The junction had 6 bases not matched to a gene; V was cut back by 4 bases and J by 2 bases. Germline CDR1 and CDR2: MGHDK and SYGVNS. TCRdb's copy holds only in-frame clones and misses some; the assay was immunoSEQ multiplex PCR. The sample records tens of thousands of clones, roughly 95% being singletons. The time point is: new active TB diagnosis, blood taken before or within 7 days of starting treatment. The chain uses TRBV25-1 and TRBJ2-7, with 9 bases matching TRBD1. The receptor's source is an adult with tuberculosis. The material sequenced was PBMCs, taken at tuberculosis diagnosis. CDR3 DNA sequence: TGTGCCAGCAGTGCATCTTGGACAGGGGCCTACGAGCAGTACTTC. This encodes CASSASWTGAYEQYF.